The T cell receptor (beta chain) described here comes from a study of T cell responses to AZD1222 COVID-19 vaccine. Across the whole study: Pooling covered second doses at about 4 or about 12 weeks. Study observations and caveats: Only six or seven AZD1222 recipients were seropositive at baseline. Donors skewed white British and female; clonal diversity was possibly underestimated. Sampled repertoires all dated from after the peak T cell response.

Generated by immunoSEQ multiplex PCR, the TCRdb table keeps only in-frame clones and is missing some. The sample records around 180,000 clones, roughly nine tenths being singletons. In its sample, this clone was seen a few times. Its antigen is not identified. This CDR3 is built from 14 residues. The germline CDR1 and CDR2 sequences are MNHEY and SMNVEV (reference sequence). Trimming stripped 6 bases from V and 0 bases from J, with 11 bases between. The receptor was derived from an adult in good health. J is TRBJ1-2 and V is TRBV27, with unresolved D. Sequenced here: peripheral blood, sampled on day 0 of AZD1222 vaccination. The CDR3: CASRSTVTNYGYTF. As DNA, the CDR3 is TGTGCCAGCAGATCCACAGTAACTAACTATGGCTACACCTTC.